This T cell receptor (beta chain) appears in the sequencing data of a study of shared clonotypes between healthy human individuals. Study results and limitations: Sharing of clonotypes among donors was expected to vary with sequencing depth.

Sequencing was performed with immunoSEQ multiplex PCR; in TCRdb, only in-frame clones are kept and a portion is missing. This table holds about 450,000 clones, around 79% found once. On this clone: Antigen: not known.

The CDR3 contains 17 residues. Per the germline V gene, CDR1 is LGHNA and CDR2 is YSLEER. V lost 3 bases and J 0 bases, leaving 12 bases between the germline ends. Sequences were obtained from PBMCs. The gene calls are TRBV4-3 and TRBJ2-6; unclear D gene. This sequence originates from a woman aged 40-49 years in good health. Some clones in this sample may be carry-over from other donors' samples. The CDR3 DNA sequence: TGCGCCAGCAGCCAGACCTTTGACTTCTCTGGGGCCAACGTCCTGACTTTC. Translated, it gives CASSQTFDFSGANVLTF.